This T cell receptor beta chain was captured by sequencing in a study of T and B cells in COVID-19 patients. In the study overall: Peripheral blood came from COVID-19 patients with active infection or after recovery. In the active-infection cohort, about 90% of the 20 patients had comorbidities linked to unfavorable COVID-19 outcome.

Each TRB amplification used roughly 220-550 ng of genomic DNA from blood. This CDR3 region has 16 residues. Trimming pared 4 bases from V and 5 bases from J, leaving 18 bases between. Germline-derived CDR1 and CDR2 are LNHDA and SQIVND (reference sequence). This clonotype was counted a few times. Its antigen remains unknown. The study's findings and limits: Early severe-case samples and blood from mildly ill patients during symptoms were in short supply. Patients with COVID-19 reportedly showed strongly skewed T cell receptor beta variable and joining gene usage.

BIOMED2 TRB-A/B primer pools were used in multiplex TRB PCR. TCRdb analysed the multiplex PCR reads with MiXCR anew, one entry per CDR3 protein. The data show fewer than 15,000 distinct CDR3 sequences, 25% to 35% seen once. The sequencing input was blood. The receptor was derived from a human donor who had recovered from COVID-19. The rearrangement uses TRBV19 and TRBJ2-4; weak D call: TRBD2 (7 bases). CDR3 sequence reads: CASSTRGGIRENIQYF. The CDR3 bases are TGTGCCAGTAGTACCAGGGGAGGGATACGAGAAAACATTCAGTACTTC.